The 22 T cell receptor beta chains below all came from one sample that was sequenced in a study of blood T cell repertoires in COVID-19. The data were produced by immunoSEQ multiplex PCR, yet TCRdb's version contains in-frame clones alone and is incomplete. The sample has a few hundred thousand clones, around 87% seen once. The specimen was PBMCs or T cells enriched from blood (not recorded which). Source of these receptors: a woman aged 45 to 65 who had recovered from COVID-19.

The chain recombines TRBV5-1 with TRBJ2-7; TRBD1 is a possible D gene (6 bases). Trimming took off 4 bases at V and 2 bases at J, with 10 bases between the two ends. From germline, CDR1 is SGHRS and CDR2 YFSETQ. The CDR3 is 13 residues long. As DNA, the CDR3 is TGCGCCAGCAGCAGCCGGGACACCTACGAGCAGTACTTC. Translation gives CASSSRDTYEQYF.

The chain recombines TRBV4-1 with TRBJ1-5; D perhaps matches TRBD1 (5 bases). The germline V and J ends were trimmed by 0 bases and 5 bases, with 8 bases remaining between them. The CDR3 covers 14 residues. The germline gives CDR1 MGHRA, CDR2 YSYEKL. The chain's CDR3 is CASSQDWGDQPQHF. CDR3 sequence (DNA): TGCGCCAGCAGCCAAGATTGGGGGGATCAGCCCCAGCATTTT.

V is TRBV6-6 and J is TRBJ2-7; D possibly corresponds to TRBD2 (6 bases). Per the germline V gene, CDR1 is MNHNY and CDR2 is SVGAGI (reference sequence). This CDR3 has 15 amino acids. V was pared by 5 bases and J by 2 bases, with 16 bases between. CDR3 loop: CASSPAVEGTYEQYF. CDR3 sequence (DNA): TGTGCCAGCAGTCCCGCAGTGGAGGGGACCTACGAGCAGTACTTC.

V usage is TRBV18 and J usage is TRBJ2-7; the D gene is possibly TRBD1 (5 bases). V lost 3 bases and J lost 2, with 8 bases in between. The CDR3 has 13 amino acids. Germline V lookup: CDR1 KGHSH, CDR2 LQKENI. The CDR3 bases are TGTGCCAGCTCACCTGGGGCGACCTACGAGCAGTACTTC. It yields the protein CASSPGATYEQYF.

Here the CDR3 DNA reads TGTGCCAGCAGTTCCCTCGCAGGTCAAGAGACCCAGTACTTC. Residues: CASSSLAGQETQYF. The genes are TRBV28 and TRBJ2-5; D gene uncertain. CDR3 length: 14 amino acids. V was trimmed by 4 bases and J by 2 bases, leaving 11 bases between them. The germline V gene has CDR1 MDHEN and CDR2 SYDVKM.

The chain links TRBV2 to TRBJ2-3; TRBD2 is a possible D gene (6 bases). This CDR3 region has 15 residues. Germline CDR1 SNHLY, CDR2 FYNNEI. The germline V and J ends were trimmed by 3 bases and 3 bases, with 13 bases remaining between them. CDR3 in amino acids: CASSDVGGRTDTQYF. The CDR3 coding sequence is TGTGCCAGCAGTGATGTCGGAGGGCGAACAGATACGCAGTATTTT.

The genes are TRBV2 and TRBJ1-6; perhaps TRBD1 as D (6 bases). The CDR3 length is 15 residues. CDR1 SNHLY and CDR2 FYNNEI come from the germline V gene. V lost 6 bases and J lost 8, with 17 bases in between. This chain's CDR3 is CASRARQGKDSPLHF. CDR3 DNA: TGTGCCAGCAGGGCGCGTCAGGGGAAGGATTCACCCCTCCACTTT.

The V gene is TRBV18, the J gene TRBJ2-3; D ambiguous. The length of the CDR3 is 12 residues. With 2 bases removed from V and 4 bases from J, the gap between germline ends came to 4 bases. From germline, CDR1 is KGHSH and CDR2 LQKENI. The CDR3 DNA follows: TGTGCCAGCTCACCATCCTCAGATACGCAGTATTTT. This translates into CASSPSSDTQYF.

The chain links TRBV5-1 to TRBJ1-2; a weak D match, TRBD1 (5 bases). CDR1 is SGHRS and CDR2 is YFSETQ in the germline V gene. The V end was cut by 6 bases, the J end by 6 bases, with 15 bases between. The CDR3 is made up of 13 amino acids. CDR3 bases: TGCGCCAGCAAATATGGGCAGGGCGATGGCTACACCTTC. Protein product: CASKYGQGDGYTF.

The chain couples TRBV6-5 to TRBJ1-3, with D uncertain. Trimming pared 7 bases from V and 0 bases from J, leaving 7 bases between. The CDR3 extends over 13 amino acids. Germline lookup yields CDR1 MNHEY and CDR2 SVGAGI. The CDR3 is CASIPDSGNTIYF. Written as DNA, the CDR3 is TGTGCCAGCATTCCAGACTCTGGAAACACCATATATTTT.

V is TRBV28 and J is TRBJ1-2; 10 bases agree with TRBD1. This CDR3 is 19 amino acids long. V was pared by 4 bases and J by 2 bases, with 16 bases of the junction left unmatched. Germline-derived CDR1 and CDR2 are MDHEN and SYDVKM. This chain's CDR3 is CASSSPRFGQGVLNYGYTF. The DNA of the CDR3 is TGTGCCAGCAGTTCGCCCCGCTTCGGACAGGGGGTATTAAACTATGGCTACACCTTC.

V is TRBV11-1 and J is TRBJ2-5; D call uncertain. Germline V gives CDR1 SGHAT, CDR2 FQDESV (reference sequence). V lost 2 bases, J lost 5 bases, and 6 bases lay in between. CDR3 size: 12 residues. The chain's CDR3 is CASSLLSETQYF. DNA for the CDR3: TGTGCCAGCAGCTTATTGTCGGAGACCCAGTACTTC.

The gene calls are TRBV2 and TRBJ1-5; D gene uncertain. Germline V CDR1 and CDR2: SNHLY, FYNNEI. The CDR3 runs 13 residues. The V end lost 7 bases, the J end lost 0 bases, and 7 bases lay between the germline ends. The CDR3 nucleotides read TGTGCCAGCACAACCTATAGCAATCAGCCCCAGCATTTT. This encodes CASTTYSNQPQHF.

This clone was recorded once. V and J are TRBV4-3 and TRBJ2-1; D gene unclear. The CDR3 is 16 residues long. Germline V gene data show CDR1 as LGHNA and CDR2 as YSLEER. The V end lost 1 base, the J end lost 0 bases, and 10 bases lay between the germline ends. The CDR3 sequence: CASSQGFSSSYNEQFF. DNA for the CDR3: TGCGCCAGCAGCCAAGGTTTCTCCAGCTCCTACAATGAGCAGTTCTTC.

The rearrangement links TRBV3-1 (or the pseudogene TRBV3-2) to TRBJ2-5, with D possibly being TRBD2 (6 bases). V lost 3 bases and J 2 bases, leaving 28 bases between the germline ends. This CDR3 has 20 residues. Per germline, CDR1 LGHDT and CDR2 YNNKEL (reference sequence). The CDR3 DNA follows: TGTGCCAGCAGCCAGGACCCCACCCAGGGACTCCCCAGCGGGCAAGAGACCCAGTACTTC. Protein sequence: CASSQDPTQGLPSGQETQYF.

Here the CDR3 reads CASSAGTGKQNTEAFF. In DNA, the CDR3 is TGTGCCAGCAGCGCTGGGACAGGAAAACAGAACACTGAAGCTTTCTTT. V gene TRBV7-3 combines with J gene TRBJ1-1, with 8 nucleotides matching TRBD1. Germline-derived CDR1 and CDR2 are SGHTA and FQGTGA. The CDR3 is 16 residues long. V trimming: 5 bases; J trimming: 1 base; junction bases outside the gene matches: 9.

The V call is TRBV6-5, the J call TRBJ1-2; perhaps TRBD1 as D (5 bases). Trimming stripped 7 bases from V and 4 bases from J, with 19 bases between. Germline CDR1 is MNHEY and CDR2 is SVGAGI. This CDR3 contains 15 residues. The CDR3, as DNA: TGTGCCAGCAAATCGGGGGATCGATGGGGCTATGGCTACACCTTC. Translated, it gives CASKSGDRWGYGYTF.

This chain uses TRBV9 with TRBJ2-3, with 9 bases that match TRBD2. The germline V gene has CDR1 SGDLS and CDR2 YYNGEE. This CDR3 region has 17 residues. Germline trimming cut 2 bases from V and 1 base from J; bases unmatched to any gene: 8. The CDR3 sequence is CASSVRGGGSRTDTQYF. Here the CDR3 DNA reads TGTGCCAGCAGCGTGCGGGGGGGCGGGAGCCGCACAGATACGCAGTATTTT.

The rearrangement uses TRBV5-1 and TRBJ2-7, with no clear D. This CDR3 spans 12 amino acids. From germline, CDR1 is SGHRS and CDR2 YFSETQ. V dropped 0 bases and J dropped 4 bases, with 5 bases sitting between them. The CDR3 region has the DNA TGCGCCAGCAGCTTGGTTCGGTACGAGCAGTACTTC. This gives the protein CASSLVRYEQYF. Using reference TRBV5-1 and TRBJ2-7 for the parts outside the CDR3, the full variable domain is KAGVTQTPRYLIKTRGQQVTLSCSPISGHRSVSWYQQTPGQGLQFLFEYFSETQRNKGNFPGRFSGRQFSNSRSEMNVSTLELGDSALYLCASSLVRYEQYFGPGTRLTVT.

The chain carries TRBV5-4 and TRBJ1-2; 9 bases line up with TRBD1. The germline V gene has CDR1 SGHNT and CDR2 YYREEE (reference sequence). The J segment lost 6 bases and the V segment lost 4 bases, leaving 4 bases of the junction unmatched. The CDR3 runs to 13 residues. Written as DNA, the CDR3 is TGTGCCAGCAGCAAGGACAGGGGTCATGGCTACACCTTC. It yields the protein CASSKDRGHGYTF.

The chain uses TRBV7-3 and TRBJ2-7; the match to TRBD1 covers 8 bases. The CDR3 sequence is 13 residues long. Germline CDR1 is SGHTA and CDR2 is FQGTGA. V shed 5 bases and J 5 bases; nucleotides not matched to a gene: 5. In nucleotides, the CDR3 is TGTGCCAGCAGCAAACAGGGGGGAGACGAGCAGTACTTC. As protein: CASSKQGGDEQYF.

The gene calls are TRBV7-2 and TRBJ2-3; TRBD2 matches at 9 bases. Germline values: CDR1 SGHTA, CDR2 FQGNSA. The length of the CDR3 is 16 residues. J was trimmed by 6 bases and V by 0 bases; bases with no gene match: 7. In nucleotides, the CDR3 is TGTGCCAGCAGCTTAGCGCTAGCGGGACGGAGGGATACGCAGTATTTT. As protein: CASSLALAGRRDTQYF.